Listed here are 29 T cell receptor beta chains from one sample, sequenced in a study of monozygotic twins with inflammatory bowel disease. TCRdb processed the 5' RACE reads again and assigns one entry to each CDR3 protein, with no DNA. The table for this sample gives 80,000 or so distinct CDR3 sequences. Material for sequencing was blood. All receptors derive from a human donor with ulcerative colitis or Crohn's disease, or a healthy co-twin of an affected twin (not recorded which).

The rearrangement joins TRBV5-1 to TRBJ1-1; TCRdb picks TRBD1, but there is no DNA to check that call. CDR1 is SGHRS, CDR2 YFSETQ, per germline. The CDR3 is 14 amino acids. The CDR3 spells CASSLESGEDEAFF.

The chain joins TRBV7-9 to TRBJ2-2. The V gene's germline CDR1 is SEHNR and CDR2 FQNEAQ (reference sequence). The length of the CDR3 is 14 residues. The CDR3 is CASSPTYGTGELFF.

CDR3 in amino acids: CASSIGLAGGQETQYF. The genes are TRBV5-4 and TRBJ2-5; without DNA, the TCRdb call of TRBD2 cannot be checked. The CDR3 length is 16 residues. CDR1 SGHNT and CDR2 YYREEE come from the germline V gene (reference sequence).

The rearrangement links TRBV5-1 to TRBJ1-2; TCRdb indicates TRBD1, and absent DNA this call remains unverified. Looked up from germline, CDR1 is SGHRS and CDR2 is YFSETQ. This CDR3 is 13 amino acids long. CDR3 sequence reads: CASSPGDSYGYTF.

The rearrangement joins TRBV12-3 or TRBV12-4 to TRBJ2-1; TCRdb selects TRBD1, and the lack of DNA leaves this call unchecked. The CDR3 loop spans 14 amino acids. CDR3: CASSPARTGNEQFF.

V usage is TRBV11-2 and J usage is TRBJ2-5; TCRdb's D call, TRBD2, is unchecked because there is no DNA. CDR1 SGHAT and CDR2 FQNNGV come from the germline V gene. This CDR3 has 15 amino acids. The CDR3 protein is CASSSQEKAGETQYF.

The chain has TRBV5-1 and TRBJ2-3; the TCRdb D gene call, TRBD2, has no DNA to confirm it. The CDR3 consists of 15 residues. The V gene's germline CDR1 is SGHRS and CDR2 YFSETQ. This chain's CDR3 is CASSLLGAGTDTQYF.

CDR3: CSAGPLAETYEQYF. The chain carries TRBV20-1 and TRBJ2-7. The CDR3 contains 14 residues. Looked up from germline, CDR1 is DFQATT and CDR2 is SNEGSKA (reference sequence).

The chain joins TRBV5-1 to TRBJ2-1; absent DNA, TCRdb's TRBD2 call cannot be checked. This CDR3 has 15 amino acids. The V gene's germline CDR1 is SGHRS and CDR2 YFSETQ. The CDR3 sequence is CASSMTGGPGYEQFF.

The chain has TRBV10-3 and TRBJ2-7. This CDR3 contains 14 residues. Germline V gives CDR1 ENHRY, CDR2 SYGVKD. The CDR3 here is CAISGAESSYEQYF.

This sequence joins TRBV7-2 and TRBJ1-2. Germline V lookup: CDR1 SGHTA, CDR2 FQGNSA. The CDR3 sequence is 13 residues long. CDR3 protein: CASSFQTSYGYTF.

The CDR3: CASSQDDRQRAYGYTF. This chain uses TRBV4-2 with TRBJ1-2; there is no DNA to check the TCRdb D call of TRBD1. The CDR3 contains 16 residues. Germline values: CDR1 LGHNA, CDR2 YNFKEQ.

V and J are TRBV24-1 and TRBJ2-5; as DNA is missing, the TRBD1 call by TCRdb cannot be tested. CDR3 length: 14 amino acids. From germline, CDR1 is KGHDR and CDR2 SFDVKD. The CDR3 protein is CATSDRTGQETQYF.

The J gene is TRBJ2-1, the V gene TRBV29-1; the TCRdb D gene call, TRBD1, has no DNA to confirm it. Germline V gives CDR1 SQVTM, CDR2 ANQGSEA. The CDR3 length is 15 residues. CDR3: CSVEGGRSSYNEQFF.

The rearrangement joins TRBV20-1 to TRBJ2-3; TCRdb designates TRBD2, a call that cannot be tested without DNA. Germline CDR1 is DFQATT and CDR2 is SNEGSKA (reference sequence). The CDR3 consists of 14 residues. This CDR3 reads CSATSGGAGDTQYF.

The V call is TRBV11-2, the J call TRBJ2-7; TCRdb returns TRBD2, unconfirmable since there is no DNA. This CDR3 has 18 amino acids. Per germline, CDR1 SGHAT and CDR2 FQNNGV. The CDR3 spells CASSLSNWVGGYSYEQYF.

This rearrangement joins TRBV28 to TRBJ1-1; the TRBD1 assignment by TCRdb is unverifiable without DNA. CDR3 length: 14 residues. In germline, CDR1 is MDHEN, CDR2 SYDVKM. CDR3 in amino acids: CASSQRTGNTEAFF.

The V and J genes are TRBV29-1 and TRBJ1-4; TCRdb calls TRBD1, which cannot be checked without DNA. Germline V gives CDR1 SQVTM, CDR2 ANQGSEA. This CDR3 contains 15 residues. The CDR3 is CSVEWGRGDVEKLFF.

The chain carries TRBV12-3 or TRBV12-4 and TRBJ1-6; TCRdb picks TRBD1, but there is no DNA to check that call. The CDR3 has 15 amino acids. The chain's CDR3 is CASSSGTGYNSPLHF.

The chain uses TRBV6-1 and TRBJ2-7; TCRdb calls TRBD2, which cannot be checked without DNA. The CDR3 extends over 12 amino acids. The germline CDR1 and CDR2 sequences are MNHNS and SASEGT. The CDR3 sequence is CASSGSGASKYF.

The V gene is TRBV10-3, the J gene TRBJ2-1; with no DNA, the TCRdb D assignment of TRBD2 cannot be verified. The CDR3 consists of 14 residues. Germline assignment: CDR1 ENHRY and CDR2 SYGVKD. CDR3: CAISESPGGREQFF.

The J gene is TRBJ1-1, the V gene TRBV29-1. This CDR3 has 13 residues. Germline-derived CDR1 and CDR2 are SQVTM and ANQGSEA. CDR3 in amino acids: CSVRPVLNTEAFF. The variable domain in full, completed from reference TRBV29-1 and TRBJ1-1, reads SAVISQKPSRDICQRGTSLTIQCQVDSQVTMMFWYRQQPGQSLTLIATANQGSEATYESGFVIDKFPISRPNLTFSTLTVSNMSPEDSSIYLCSVRPVLNTEAFFGQGTRLTVV.

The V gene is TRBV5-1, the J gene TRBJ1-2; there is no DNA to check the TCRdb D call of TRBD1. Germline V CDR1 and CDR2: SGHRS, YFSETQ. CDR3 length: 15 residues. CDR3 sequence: CASSPLLGSKYGYTF.

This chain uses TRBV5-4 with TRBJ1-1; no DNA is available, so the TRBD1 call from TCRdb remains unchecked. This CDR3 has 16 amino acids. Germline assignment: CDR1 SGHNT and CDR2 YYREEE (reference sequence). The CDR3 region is CASRTMGSGRNTEAFF.

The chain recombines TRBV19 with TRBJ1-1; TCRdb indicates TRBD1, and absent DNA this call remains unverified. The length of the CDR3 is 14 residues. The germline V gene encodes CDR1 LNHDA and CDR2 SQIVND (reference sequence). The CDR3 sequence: CASSRAIGGTEAFF.

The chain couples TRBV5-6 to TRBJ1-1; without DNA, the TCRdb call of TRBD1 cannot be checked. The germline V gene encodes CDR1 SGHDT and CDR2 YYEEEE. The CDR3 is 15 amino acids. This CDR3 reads CASSLVTGYGTEAFF.

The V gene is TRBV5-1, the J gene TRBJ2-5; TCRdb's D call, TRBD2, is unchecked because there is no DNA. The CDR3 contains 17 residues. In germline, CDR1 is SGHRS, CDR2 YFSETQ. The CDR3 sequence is CASSLATNRGAGETQYF.

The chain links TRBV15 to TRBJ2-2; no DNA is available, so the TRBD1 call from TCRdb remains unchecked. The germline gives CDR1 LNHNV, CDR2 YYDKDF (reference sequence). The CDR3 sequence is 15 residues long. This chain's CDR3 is CATSRVTGGEGELFF. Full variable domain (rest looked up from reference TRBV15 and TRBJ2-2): DAMVIQNPRYQVTQFGKPVTLSCSQTLNHNVMYWYQQKSSQAPKLLFHYYDKDFNNEADTPDNFQSRRPNTSFCFLDIRSPGLGDTAMYLCATSRVTGGEGELFFGEGSRLTVL.

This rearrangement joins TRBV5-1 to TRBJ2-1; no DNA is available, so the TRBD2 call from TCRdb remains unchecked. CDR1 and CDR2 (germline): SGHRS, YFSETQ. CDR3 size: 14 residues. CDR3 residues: CASSLGITGNEQFF.